The 19 T cell receptor beta chains listed next were all sequenced from one sample in a study of identifying expanded T cells in peripheral blood. TCRdb keeps only in-frame clones here, not all; method: immunoSEQ multiplex PCR. The sample includes 80,000 or so clones, approximately 84% of them seen just once. The sequenced material came from blood. These receptors were collected from a person between 18 and 75 years old in good health.

This chain uses TRBV21-1 with TRBJ2-1; the table's D call, TRBD2, has no DNA check behind it. TRBV21-1 constitutes a pseudogene. The CDR3 has 15 amino acids. Written as DNA, the CDR3 is TGTGCCACCAAGGGGTCCGGGGGGATGTACAATGAGCAGTTCTTC. Translation gives CATKGSGGMYNEQFF.

The table lists this clone with a count of one. This chain uses TRBV9 with TRBJ2-7, with a possible D match to TRBD2 (6 bases). This CDR3 has 14 amino acids. Germline CDR1 SGDLS, CDR2 YYNGEE. V lost 3 bases to trimming and J lost 3 bases, with 13 bases between them. CDR3: CASSAHLASYEQYF. Written as DNA, the CDR3 is TGTGCCAGCAGCGCCCATCTAGCGAGCTACGAGCAGTACTTC.

This clone turned up a few times. The V call is TRBV4-1, the J call TRBJ2-3, with D uncertain. This CDR3 has 15 amino acids. The germline V and J ends were trimmed by 0 bases and 2 bases, with 9 bases remaining between them. Germline CDR1 is MGHRA and CDR2 is YSYEKL. DNA of the CDR3: TGCGCCAGCAGCCAAGACCTCGGCTACACAGATACGCAGTATTTT. Translated: CASSQDLGYTDTQYF.

The chain carries TRBV28 and TRBJ2-6; possibly TRBD1 or TRBD2 for D (5 bases each). CDR1 and CDR2 from the germline V gene are MDHEN and SYDVKM. V lost 3 bases and J 0 bases, leaving 9 bases between the germline ends. The CDR3 has 16 amino acids. CDR3 in DNA: TGTGCCAGCAGTTTGGGACGGAGCTCTGGGGCCAACGTCCTGACTTTC. It specifies CASSLGRSSGANVLTF.

V usage is TRBV14 and J usage is TRBJ2-3; D is unresolved. The CDR3 is 14 amino acids. CDR1 SGHDN and CDR2 FVKESK come from the germline V gene. The V gene lost 4 bases and the J gene lost 5 bases, with 13 bases spanning the gap. The CDR3 loop reads CASSPATTRDTQYF. CDR3 nucleotide sequence: TGTGCCAGCAGCCCGGCGACAACTCGAGATACGCAGTATTTT. Combining the CDR3 with reference TRBV14 and TRBJ2-3 gives the whole variable domain EAGVTQFPSHSVIEKGQTVTLRCDPISGHDNLYWYRRVMGKEIKFLLHFVKESKQDESGMPNNRFLAERTGGTYSTLKVQPAELEDSGVYFCASSPATTRDTQYFGPGTRLTVL.

The CDR3 DNA is TGTGCCAGCTCCGCTGGGACAGGGGGCACCGGGGAGCTGTTTTTT. It encodes CASSAGTGGTGELFF. V and J are TRBV18 and TRBJ2-2; 11 bases map to TRBD1. With V trimmed by 6 bases and J by 4 bases, 4 bases remained unmatched. Germline CDR1 and CDR2: KGHSH and LQKENI. The CDR3 contains 15 residues.

The chain is built from TRBV28 and TRBJ2-7; the D gene is possibly TRBD2 (6 bases). The CDR3 covers 15 residues. Looked up from germline, CDR1 is MDHEN and CDR2 is SYDVKM. V was pared by 8 bases and J by 5 bases, with 22 bases between. The CDR3 nucleotides are TGTGCCAGCGTAAGTGGCTGGAGGGCCAACGACGAGCAGTACTTC. It is translated as CASVSGWRANDEQYF.

As DNA, the CDR3 is TGTGCCATCAGTGATCTTGGAGGTGGAAACACCATATATTTT. This encodes CAISDLGGGNTIYF. V and J are TRBV10-3 and TRBJ1-3, with no clear D. The CDR3 runs 14 residues. The germline V gene encodes CDR1 ENHRY and CDR2 SYGVKD. Trimming left V 3 bases short and J 3 bases short, with 9 bases between.

This chain links TRBV6-5 with TRBJ2-1; 9 bases agree with TRBD2. CDR1 is MNHEY and CDR2 is SVGAGI in the germline V gene. The V and J ends lost 7 bases and 3 bases, in that order; junction bases with no gene match: 4. This CDR3 is built from 14 residues. Written as DNA, the CDR3 is TGTGCCAGCACCCCAGCGGGAGGCTACAATGAGCAGTTCTTC. As protein: CASTPAGGYNEQFF.

This chain uses TRBV4-3 with TRBJ2-7; 12 bases line up with TRBD2. V shed 1 base, J shed 4 bases, and the junction held 2 bases outside the gene matches. Germline CDR1 and CDR2: LGHNA and YSLEER. The CDR3 covers 15 residues. The CDR3 DNA is TGCGCCAGCAGCCAAGGGACTAGCGGGATTTACGAGCAGTACTTC. Encoded protein: CASSQGTSGIYEQYF.

This sequence joins TRBV5-1 and TRBJ2-7, with 8 bases that match TRBD1. Trimming took 0 bases from V and 2 from J; bases not matched to a gene: 4. The CDR3 contains 15 residues. The germline V gene encodes CDR1 SGHRS and CDR2 YFSETQ. CDR3 nucleotides: TGCGCCAGCAGCTTGGAAGGGACAGGCCCCTACGAGCAGTACTTC. It specifies CASSLEGTGPYEQYF. The entire variable domain, with the rest obtained from reference TRBV5-1 and TRBJ2-7, is as follows: KAGVTQTPRYLIKTRGQQVTLSCSPISGHRSVSWYQQTPGQGLQFLFEYFSETQRNKGNFPGRFSGRQFSNSRSEMNVSTLELGDSALYLCASSLEGTGPYEQYFGPGTRLTVT.

V is TRBV7-9 and J is TRBJ2-3; TRBD2 agrees at 9 bases. The CDR3 is made up of 16 amino acids. V trimming: 1 base; J trimming: 2 bases; junction bases outside the gene matches: 4. Germline loops: CDR1 SEHNR, CDR2 FQNEAQ (reference sequence). CDR3 sequence (DNA): TGTGCCAGCAGCTTAGAAGCGGGACTAGCCACAGATACGCAGTATTTT. Amino acid sequence: CASSLEAGLATDTQYF.

The chain employs TRBV18 and TRBJ1-5, with D unclear. Per the germline V gene, CDR1 is KGHSH and CDR2 is LQKENI. CDR3 length equals 18 residues. The V end was cut by 2 bases, the J end by 0 bases, with 17 bases between. The chain's CDR3 is CASSPLKLGDNSNQPQHF. The CDR3 DNA follows: TGTGCCAGCTCACCATTGAAATTGGGAGACAATAGCAATCAGCCCCAGCATTTT.

The rearrangement uses TRBV30 and TRBJ2-3; 12 nucleotides align to TRBD2. V gave up 3 bases and J gave up 4 bases; unmatched junction bases: 5. The length of the CDR3 is 15 residues. CDR1 GTSNPN and CDR2 SVGIG come from the germline V gene (reference sequence). The CDR3, as DNA: TGTGCCTGGAGCCAACTAGCGGGAGGACCAGATACGCAGTATTTT. Translated, it gives CAWSQLAGGPDTQYF.

This clone was counted a few times. CDR3: CSASENTEAFF. DNA for the CDR3: TGCAGTGCTAGCGAGAACACTGAAGCTTTCTTT. The chain recombines TRBV20-1 with TRBJ1-1; D is ambiguous. The CDR3 loop spans 11 amino acids. Germline-derived CDR1 and CDR2 are DFQATT and SNEGSKA (reference sequence). The V end was cut by 3 bases, the J end by 1 base, with 3 bases between.

This chain uses TRBV5-1 with TRBJ2-7, with 10 bases identical to TRBD2. The CDR3 has 15 residues. Trimming cost V 0 bases and J 1 base; bases outside gene matches: 1. Per germline, CDR1 SGHRS and CDR2 YFSETQ. This CDR3 is CASSLEGLASYEQYF. The CDR3 DNA is TGCGCCAGCAGCTTGGAGGGACTAGCGTCCTACGAGCAGTACTTC.

This clone was recorded once. The chain uses TRBV28 and TRBJ2-7; TRBD1 matches at 8 bases. The CDR3 loop spans 15 amino acids. Germline V gene data show CDR1 as MDHEN and CDR2 as SYDVKM. J gave up 3 bases and V 2 bases, and 6 bases lay outside the gene matches. This CDR3 is CASSLGGQALYEQYF. CDR3 nucleotides: TGTGCCAGCAGTTTAGGGGGACAGGCCCTCTACGAGCAGTACTTC.

This chain uses TRBV28 with TRBJ2-1; perhaps TRBD1 as D (5 bases). V was cut by 3 bases and J by 4 bases, with 13 bases left in between. This CDR3 region has 15 residues. CDR1 and CDR2 from the germline V gene are MDHEN and SYDVKM. CDR3 in amino acids: CASSLLDTVYNEQFF. The CDR3 bases are TGTGCCAGCAGTTTGTTGGACACGGTATACAATGAGCAGTTCTTC.

V gene TRBV7-6 combines with J gene TRBJ2-5; D perhaps matches TRBD2 (5 bases). The ends were cut back, 1 base at V and 7 bases at J, with 19 bases in the middle. The germline V gene encodes CDR1 SGHVS and CDR2 FNYEAQ. The CDR3 has 16 amino acids. The CDR3 spells CASSLVGGSASGTQYF. The CDR3 nucleotides read TGTGCCAGCAGCTTAGTTGGCGGTAGCGCGAGTGGGACCCAGTACTTC.